The 32 T cell receptor beta chains below come from one sample, sequenced in a study of T cells in tumors after PD-1 blockade. Assay used: immunoSEQ multiplex PCR; TCRdb lists only in-frame clones, some missing. The profile shows 45,000 to 50,000 clones, approximately 79% of them singletons. The specimen was PBMCs, collected before anti-PD-1 therapy. These receptors all come from a human donor with advanced basal cell or squamous cell carcinoma (not recorded which).

The J gene is TRBJ1-1, the V gene TRBV25-1; unclear D gene. Per germline, CDR1 MGHDK and CDR2 SYGVNS. The V end lost 2 bases, the J end lost 2 bases, and 0 bases lay between the germline ends. CDR3 length equals 11 residues. The CDR3 nucleotides read TGTGCCAGCAGTGAAAACACTGAAGCTTTCTTT. Translating gives CASSENTEAFF.

This clone was detected ten times or more. The CDR3 nucleotides are TGTGCCAGCAGCCGGGCGGACGGCTACAATGAGCAGTTCTTC. Translation: CASSRADGYNEQFF. This chain connects TRBV4-2 to TRBJ2-1; D gene unclear. Trimming stripped 4 bases from V and 3 bases from J, with 10 bases between. The CDR3 runs to 14 residues. Per germline, CDR1 LGHNA and CDR2 YNFKEQ.

The V gene is TRBV19, the J gene TRBJ1-2; D call uncertain. Germline CDR1 and CDR2: LNHDA and SQIVND (reference sequence). This CDR3 has 13 residues. Trimming left V 3 bases short and J 2 bases short, with 7 bases between. The CDR3 here is CASSIDKNYGYTF. DNA for the CDR3: TGTGCCAGTAGTATCGACAAAAACTATGGCTACACCTTC.

CDR3 DNA sequence: TGTGCCATCAGTGAGTCGATCAGCGAGGGCGAGCAGTACTTC. This sequence encodes CAISESISEGEQYF. The chain recombines TRBV10-3 with TRBJ2-7, with D tentatively TRBD2 (5 bases). The CDR3 has 14 residues. Germline CDR1 ENHRY, CDR2 SYGVKD. V was pared by 0 bases and J by 6 bases, with 12 bases between.

The chain couples TRBV5-1 to TRBJ2-2, with 8 bases fitting TRBD1. The CDR3 spans 17 residues. Unmatched junction bases numbered 9, after V lost 0 bases and J lost 5 bases. Germline V CDR1 and CDR2: SGHRS, YFSETQ. The CDR3 DNA reads TGCGCCAGCAGCTTGGATGGACAGGGATTAGGGACCGGGGAGCTGTTTTTT. Its translation is CASSLDGQGLGTGELFF. Looking up the rest from reference TRBV5-1 and TRBJ2-2 gives the full variable domain: KAGVTQTPRYLIKTRGQQVTLSCSPISGHRSVSWYQQTPGQGLQFLFEYFSETQRNKGNFPGRFSGRQFSNSRSEMNVSTLELGDSALYLCASSLDGQGLGTGELFFGEGSRLTVL.

This chain links TRBV18 with TRBJ2-4; D tentatively fits TRBD1 or TRBD2 (6 bases each). V lost 4 bases, J lost 3 bases, and 16 bases lay in between. Per the germline V gene, CDR1 is KGHSH and CDR2 is LQKENI. This CDR3 comprises 16 residues. The DNA for the CDR3 is TGTGCCAGCTCACAAACCTGGGGGGCAGACAAAAACATTCAGTACTTC. Its translation is CASSQTWGADKNIQYF.

The gene calls are TRBV19 and TRBJ2-2, with TRBD1 matching 9 bases. Trimming removed 10 bases from V and 7 bases from J; junction bases left unmatched: 7. Germline lookup yields CDR1 LNHDA and CDR2 SQIVND (reference sequence). The CDR3 length is 13 residues. CDR3 protein: CATKQGAGGELFF. For the CDR3, the DNA is TGTGCCACCAAACAGGGGGCAGGCGGGGAGCTGTTTTTT.

This chain joins TRBV6-4 and TRBJ2-1, with no clear D. This CDR3 region has 14 residues. Per germline, CDR1 MRHNA and CDR2 SNTAGT. Deletions cut 0 bases from V and 5 bases from J, with 8 bases between. The CDR3 spells CASSDSSENNEQFF. The CDR3 coding sequence is TGTGCCAGCAGTGACTCGAGCGAGAACAATGAGCAGTTCTTC.

This rearrangement joins TRBV21-1 to TRBJ1-2; the table's D call, TRBD1, was not checked against the DNA. TRBV21-1 is a pseudogene segment. The CDR3 is made up of 16 amino acids. The CDR3 DNA reads TGTGCCAGCAGCAAAGCACAGGGAGACGGACTTGGTGGCTACACCTTC. Amino acids: CASSKAQGDGLGGYTF.

The rearrangement links TRBV5-1 to TRBJ1-2, with unresolved D. The CDR3 runs 16 residues. The ends were cut back, 0 bases at V and 4 bases at J, with 16 bases in the middle. Germline CDR1 SGHRS, CDR2 YFSETQ. In DNA, the CDR3 is TGCGCCAGCAGCTTGGAGGCAGGATACGTTTCCTATGGCTACACCTTC. This encodes CASSLEAGYVSYGYTF. Variable domain in full (rest from reference TRBV5-1 and TRBJ1-2): KAGVTQTPRYLIKTRGQQVTLSCSPISGHRSVSWYQQTPGQGLQFLFEYFSETQRNKGNFPGRFSGRQFSNSRSEMNVSTLELGDSALYLCASSLEAGYVSYGYTFGSGTRLTVV.

The rearrangement uses TRBV10-3 and TRBJ2-6; D possibly matches TRBD1 or TRBD2 (6 bases each). The CDR3 is made up of 17 amino acids. V gave up 4 bases and J gave up 4 bases, with 17 bases separating them. Germline loops: CDR1 ENHRY, CDR2 SYGVKD. CDR3 in amino acids: CAISGGDTTTGANVLTF. CDR3 coding DNA: TGTGCCATCAGTGGGGGGGACACAACGACGGGGGCCAACGTCCTGACTTTC.

This chain uses TRBV19 with TRBJ2-1; 7 nucleotides agree with TRBD1. Germline loops: CDR1 LNHDA, CDR2 SQIVND (reference sequence). The CDR3 contains 13 residues. V was pared by 6 bases and J by 5 bases, with 4 bases of the junction left unmatched. The CDR3 protein is CASSPGTDNEQFF. CDR3 DNA: TGTGCCAGTAGCCCCGGGACAGACAATGAGCAGTTCTTC.

This chain connects TRBV7-9 to TRBJ1-1; D remains unclear. V was cut by 3 bases and J by 1 base, with 6 bases left in between. Germline V gene data show CDR1 as SEHNR and CDR2 as FQNEAQ (reference sequence). The CDR3 contains 13 residues. CDR3 residues: CASSFNPNTEAFF. Here the CDR3 DNA reads TGTGCCAGCAGCTTTAACCCGAACACTGAAGCTTTCTTT.

The gene calls are TRBV4-1 and TRBJ2-1, with D possibly being TRBD2 (5 bases). Germline V gene data show CDR1 as MGHRA and CDR2 as YSYEKL. V was shortened by 0 bases and J by 4 bases, with 7 bases between the two germline ends. The CDR3 contains 14 residues. In DNA form, the CDR3 reads TGCGCCAGCAGCCAAGAAGAGGGATACAATGAGCAGTTCTTC. Translation gives CASSQEEGYNEQFF.

The chain carries TRBV27 and TRBJ2-7, with D possibly TRBD1 on 6 matching bases. The CDR3 spans 13 residues. The germline V gene has CDR1 MNHEY and CDR2 SMNVEV (reference sequence). V shed 4 bases and J shed 7 bases, with 14 bases lying between them. CDR3 coding DNA: TGTGCCAGCAGTTCTAACAGGGATAGAGAGCAGTACTTC. Translated: CASSSNRDREQYF.

The chain has TRBV25-1 and TRBJ1-4; no clear D gene. Germline CDR1 MGHDK, CDR2 SYGVNS. Deletions cut 1 base from V and 4 bases from J, with 7 bases between. The CDR3 sequence is 14 residues long. The CDR3 DNA reads as TGTGCCAGCAGTGAATGGACGGATAATGAAAAACTGTTTTTT. Translated, it gives CASSEWTDNEKLFF.

There are many counts of this clone. Different DNA sequences within this sample yield the same CDR3. This chain links TRBV2 with TRBJ1-5; no clear D gene. Trimming removed 6 bases at V and 5 bases at J, with 8 bases between. This CDR3 is 12 amino acids long. CDR1 and CDR2 from the germline V gene are SNHLY and FYNNEI. The CDR3 sequence: CASSATYQPQHF. In nucleotides, the CDR3 is TGTGCCAGCAGCGCGACTTATCAGCCCCAGCATTTT.

This clone has only one observation. J is TRBJ2-1 and V is TRBV6-2 or TRBV6-3; tentatively, D is TRBD2 (5 bases). In germline, CDR1 is MNHEY, CDR2 SVGEGT. The V end was cut by 6 bases, the J end by 0 bases, with 15 bases between. The CDR3 loop spans 16 amino acids. In nucleotides, the CDR3 is TGTGCCAGCAGCCCTCTGATGGGGAGCTCCTACAATGAGCAGTTCTTC. Its protein is CASSPLMGSSYNEQFF.

V and J are TRBV20-1 and TRBJ2-5; D remains unclear. This CDR3 region has 11 residues. V lost 4 bases, J lost 5 bases, and 8 bases lay in between. Germline CDR1 and CDR2: DFQATT and SNEGSKA (reference sequence). The CDR3 here is CSAKRDETQYF. CDR3 nucleotide sequence: TGCAGTGCTAAGAGAGATGAGACCCAGTACTTC.

The chain couples TRBV15 to TRBJ1-4, with TRBD1 matching 7 bases. The CDR3 is 15 amino acids. J lost 10 bases, V lost 1 base, and 9 bases had no gene match. Germline CDR1 is LNHNV and CDR2 is YYDKDF (reference sequence). CDR3 region: CATSRGAGGPGKLFF. The CDR3 DNA follows: TGTGCCACCAGCAGAGGGGCAGGGGGTCCCGGAAAACTGTTTTTT.

This clone was counted only a few times. The chain joins TRBV6-6 to TRBJ1-1, with D unclear. Trimming removed 5 bases from V and 0 bases from J, with 10 bases in between. CDR3 size: 14 residues. Per the germline V gene, CDR1 is MNHNY and CDR2 is SVGAGI (reference sequence). CDR3 residues: CASSPFTMNTEAFF. In DNA form, the CDR3 reads TGTGCCAGCAGTCCATTTACGATGAACACTGAAGCTTTCTTT.

The V gene is TRBV16, the J gene TRBJ1-2; TRBD1 might be the D (6 bases). V was cut by 0 bases and J by 1 base, with 9 bases left in between. Germline CDR1 reads KGHSY; CDR2 reads FQNENV. The CDR3 is 15 residues long. The CDR3, as DNA: TGTGCCAGCAGCCAATCAAGACAGGTTAACTATGGCTACACCTTC. Translation: CASSQSRQVNYGYTF.

The rearrangement joins TRBV7-8 to TRBJ1-4; a possible D gene is TRBD1 (6 bases). The germline CDR1 and CDR2 sequences are SGHVS and FQNEAQ. The CDR3 length is 15 residues. Trimming cost V 5 bases and J 0 bases, with 10 bases left between them. The CDR3 reads CASSRQETTNEKLFF. The CDR3, as DNA: TGTGCCAGCAGCAGACAGGAAACAACTAATGAAAAACTGTTTTTT.

This sequence joins TRBV14 and TRBJ1-2, with TRBD1 identical over 8 bases. Germline trimming cut 5 bases from V and 8 bases from J; bases unmatched to any gene: 7. Germline V lookup: CDR1 SGHDN, CDR2 FVKESK. The CDR3 spans 13 residues. DNA of the CDR3: TGTGCCAGCAGCAGGATACAGGGGGACGGCTACACCTTC. Its protein is CASSRIQGDGYTF.

This clone was counted a single time. The chain combines TRBV7-3 with TRBJ1-3; D is unresolved. The CDR3 length is 14 residues. V lost 5 bases, J lost 0 bases, and 8 bases lay in between. Germline V gene data show CDR1 as SGHTA and CDR2 as FQGTGA. The CDR3 DNA is TGTGCCAGCAGCCCCCAGCCCTCTGGAAACACCATATATTTT. This sequence encodes CASSPQPSGNTIYF.

The chain joins TRBV7-9 to TRBJ2-7, with D perhaps given as TRBD1 or TRBD2 (5 bases each). There are 15 residues in the CDR3. V lost 5 bases to trimming and J lost 1 base, with 15 bases between them. CDR1 and CDR2 (germline): SEHNR, FQNEAQ (reference sequence). The CDR3 region is CASSQTTAGSYEQYF. DNA of the CDR3: TGTGCCAGCAGCCAGACTACGGCAGGGTCCTACGAGCAGTACTTC.

The rearrangement joins TRBV9 to TRBJ1-1; D gene ambiguous. The V gene's germline CDR1 is SGDLS and CDR2 YYNGEE. The V and J ends lost 1 base and 3 bases respectively, with 10 bases between them. The CDR3 totals 14 residues. CDR3 in DNA: TGTGCCAGCAGCGTATTGTCCGGTCACACTGAAGCTTTCTTT. Translated, it gives CASSVLSGHTEAFF.

To note about this clone: The germline gene is not matched at one end of the junction; a read error may be the cause. The rearrangement joins TRBV5-1 to TRBJ2-2; weak D call: TRBD1 (6 bases). CDR3 size: 16 residues. Germline V lookup: CDR1 SGHRS, CDR2 YFSETQ. The CDR3 region has the DNA TGCGCCAGCAGTTTGGGTGGGACAACGAACACCGGGGAGCTGTTTTTT. Amino acids: CASSLGGTTNTGELFF.

The rearrangement links TRBV3-1 (or the pseudogene TRBV3-2) to TRBJ1-4; no clear D. Trimming removed 10 bases at V and 2 bases at J, with 8 bases between. The CDR3 consists of 12 residues. Germline V gene lookup returns CDR1 LGHDT and CDR2 YNNKEL (reference sequence). DNA of the CDR3: TGTGCCACAGCAGCCACTAATGAAAAACTGTTTTTT. Translation: CATAATNEKLFF.

This clone appeared a few times. The rearrangement uses TRBV11-3 and TRBJ2-2; 7 positions match TRBD1. The ends lost 5 bases at V and 1 base at J; junction bases unmatched: 7. The length of the CDR3 is 16 residues. Germline V gene lookup returns CDR1 SGHNT and CDR2 YENEEA. This CDR3 reads CASSPEGAGNTGELFF. In DNA form, the CDR3 reads TGTGCCAGCAGCCCAGAGGGGGCTGGGAACACCGGGGAGCTGTTTTTT.

The rearrangement joins TRBV2 to TRBJ1-2; D unresolved. Trimming left V 4 bases short and J 7 bases short, with 16 bases between. The CDR3 is made up of 14 amino acids. Germline-derived CDR1 and CDR2 are SNHLY and FYNNEI. This chain's CDR3 is CASSVVGRVLGYTF. The CDR3 bases are TGTGCCAGCAGTGTGGTCGGTCGCGTACTTGGCTACACCTTC.

CDR3 nucleotides: TGTGCCAGCAGAGGGACAGGGAAGGACGAGCAGTACTTC. Protein product: CASRGTGKDEQYF. The chain employs TRBV6-5 and TRBJ2-7; the match to TRBD1 covers 9 bases. CDR1 and CDR2 from the germline V gene are MNHEY and SVGAGI. The junction had 5 bases not matched to a gene; V was cut back by 6 bases and J by 5 bases. This CDR3 is built from 13 residues.